Listed below are T cell receptor beta chains from one sample, sequenced in a study of siplizumab effects on memory and regulatory T cells. Using immunoSEQ multiplex PCR, the repertoire was profiled, and TCRdb retains in-frame clones only, with some absent. The table shows roughly 82,000 clones, with around 90% occurring only once. The sample taken for sequencing was Tregs sorted from blood. The receptors stem from a human donor in good health. Both conserved end residues are part of each CDR3.

cdr3_length j_call v_call cdr3_aa
14 TRBJ2-7 TRBV6-5 CASTDWAGAYEQYF
16 TRBJ1-2 TRBV5-1 CASSFSPGQGSYGYTF
15 TRBJ2-7 TRBV6-5 CASKNPRTGIYEQYF
11 TRBJ1-1 TRBV11-2 CASSLQGEAFF
15 TRBJ1-5 TRBV28 CASSRGQGSNQPQHF
18 TRBJ1-6 TRBV2 CASSPGGTGAPYNSPLHF
13 TRBJ1-1 TRBV11-3 CASSGGLNTEAFF
16 TRBJ1-1 TRBV4-1 CASSQVQGGGNTEAFF
14 TRBJ1-2 TRBV7-9 CASSFTSDFYGYTF
15 TRBJ1-3 TRBV9 CASSASLGSGNTIYF
16 TRBJ1-2 TRBV11-1 CASSLSRSPDSYGYTF
13 TRBJ2-7 TRBV27 CASSLGIGYEQYF
15 TRBJ1-2 TRBV27 CASSLWKGGDYGYTF
14 TRBJ2-1 TRBV30 CAWSALAGYNEQFF
13 TRBJ1-1 TRBV6-6 CASRTGKNTEAFF
13 TRBJ1-1 TRBV12-2 CASRFRSSGGTFF
14 TRBJ2-1 TRBV6-5 CASSYSGQYNEQFF
15 TRBJ2-7 TRBV7-7 CASSPGTGGLYEQYF
15 TRBJ2-5 TRBV6-1 CASRTGTSRAETQYF
15 TRBJ2-3 TRBV5-4 CAGTSGGTRTDTQYF
13 TRBJ2-5 TRBV11-3 CASSSRHQETQYF
14 TRBJ1-2 TRBV28 CASALLDSFDGYTF
14 TRBJ2-3 TRBV2 CASSEGRVSDTQYF
11 TRBJ1-1 TRBV30 CAWSDRREAFF
15 TRBJ1-5 TRBV6-1 CASSEQRGGNQPQHF
12 TRBJ1-2 TRBV6-6 CASSYVAGGYTF
16 TRBJ2-2 TRBV19 CASSIESSGTTGELFF
16 TRBJ2-3 TRBV5-1 CASSLLTRTSTDTQYF
14 TRBJ2-2 TRBV5-5 CASSLSRVPGELFF
14 TRBJ1-5 TRBV6-6 CASSYSAPGQPQHF
14 TRBJ1-3 TRBV6-5 CASSRLNTGNTIYF
17 TRBJ1-5 TRBV19 CASSPGTGRYSNQPQHF
13 TRBJ1-2 TRBV2 CASRKTGIYGYTF
14 TRBJ1-2 TRBV4-2 CASSQESTGMGYTF
12 TRBJ2-6 TRBV6-5 CASKGGANVLTF
17 TRBJ1-1 TRBV19 CASTTSRDRGQYLGAFF
16 TRBJ2-7 TRBV10-2 CASSKGTSGGAYEQYF
16 TRBJ2-2 TRBV28 CASSSPGQGTPGELFF
17 TRBJ2-2 TRBV4-3 CASSQVKTGRDTGELFF
14 TRBJ1-6 TRBV7-9 CASSFGQVYSPLHF
13 TRBJ1-1 TRBV4-2 CASSQEGGHEAFF
14 TRBJ1-1 TRBV11-2 CASSIQVRGTEAFF
15 TRBJ1-2 TRBV18 CASSPTGQSNYGYTF
13 TRBJ2-7 TRBV18 CASSPPSVYEQYF
13 TRBJ1-6 TRBV19 CASSPDRVSPLHF